The 21 T cell receptor beta chains below were found in one sample sequenced in a study of blood T cell dynamics during melanoma immunotherapy. The assay was immunoSEQ multiplex PCR, and TCRdb's table has in-frame clones only and misses some. The table has a few thousand clones, 88% seen once. Time point reported: week 3, after first cycle of checkpoint inhibitor. The sequencing used blood, collected from a patient treated with checkpoint blockade. The source of these receptors is a human donor with melanoma.

This clone has a single count. V is TRBV5-1 and J is TRBJ2-7, with 9 bases matching TRBD1. Losses at the gene ends were 4 bases for V and 1 base for J; bases not matched to a gene: 9. CDR3 length: 16 residues. The V gene's germline CDR1 is SGHRS and CDR2 YFSETQ. CDR3 loop: CASSPVAGQGSYEQYF. The DNA for the CDR3 is TGCGCCAGCAGCCCGGTTGCTGGACAGGGGTCCTACGAGCAGTACTTC. The full variable domain, in which reference TRBV5-1 and TRBJ2-7 provide the parts outside the CDR3, is KAGVTQTPRYLIKTRGQQVTLSCSPISGHRSVSWYQQTPGQGLQFLFEYFSETQRNKGNFPGRFSGRQFSNSRSEMNVSTLELGDSALYLCASSPVAGQGSYEQYFGPGTRLTVT.

Only a few counts were recorded for this clone. This rearrangement joins TRBV11-2 to TRBJ1-2; D not resolved. The V and J ends lost 5 bases and 4 bases respectively, with 17 bases between them. Germline loops: CDR1 SGHAT, CDR2 FQNNGV. This CDR3 is 15 amino acids long. The CDR3 is CASSPYGPGVYGYTF. The CDR3 DNA is TGTGCCAGCAGCCCGTACGGCCCGGGAGTCTATGGCTACACCTTC. Full variable domain (remainder filled in from reference TRBV11-2 and TRBJ1-2): EAGVAQSPRYKIIEKRQSVAFWCNPISGHATLYWYQQILGQGPKLLIQFQNNGVVDDSQLPKDRFSAERLKGVDSTLKIQPAKLEDSAVYLCASSPYGPGVYGYTFGSGTRLTVV.

The chain recombines TRBV7-9 with TRBJ2-7, with D tentatively TRBD2 (5 bases). Germline V lookup: CDR1 SEHNR, CDR2 FQNEAQ (reference sequence). V lost 2 bases and J lost 1, with 9 bases in between. The CDR3 extends over 14 amino acids. The chain's CDR3 is CASSLYEGSYEQYF. The CDR3 nucleotides are TGTGCCAGCAGCTTATACGAGGGTTCCTACGAGCAGTACTTC. Drawing the rest from reference TRBV7-9 and TRBJ2-7, the complete variable domain is DTGVSQNPRHKITKRGQNVTFRCDPISEHNRLYWYRQTLGQGPEFLTYFQNEAQLEKSRLLSDRFSAERPKGSFSTLEIQRTEQGDSAMYLCASSLYEGSYEQYFGPGTRLTVT.

This chain links TRBV28 with TRBJ1-6, with D perhaps TRBD1 (6 bases). The V gene lost 1 base and the J gene lost 5 bases, with 12 bases spanning the gap. CDR3 length: 16 residues. Germline CDR1 and CDR2: MDHEN and SYDVKM. CDR3 amino acids: CASSLLGGGDNSPLHF. Here the CDR3 DNA reads TGTGCCAGCAGTTTATTGGGCGGGGGCGATAATTCACCCCTCCACTTT.

This rearrangement joins TRBV21-1 to TRBJ2-1. TRBV21-1 has pseudogene status. This CDR3 region has 15 residues. This CDR3 reads CASSKEAGVHGEQFF. Written as DNA, the CDR3 is TGTGCCAGCAGCAAAGAGGCAGGAGTCCACGGTGAGCAGTTCTTC.

The chain links TRBV6-4 to TRBJ1-1; D is possibly TRBD1 (6 bases). V shed 8 bases and J shed 1 base, with 11 bases lying between them. The V gene's germline CDR1 is MRHNA and CDR2 SNTAGT. The length of the CDR3 is 13 residues. The CDR3 DNA reads TGTGCCAGCTCTCAGGGGAGGAACACTGAAGCTTTCTTT. It translates to CASSQGRNTEAFF.

The chain joins TRBV19 to TRBJ2-1, with 8 bases fitting TRBD2. The CDR3 has 20 amino acids. Germline V gene sequence: CDR1 LNHDA, CDR2 SQIVND (reference sequence). V was clipped by 5 bases and J by 2 bases; unmatched bases: 20. The CDR3 sequence: CASSPLGRGGAHEAYNEQFF. Written as DNA, the CDR3 is TGTGCCAGTAGTCCTCTAGGCCGGGGGGGTGCCCATGAAGCCTACAATGAGCAGTTCTTC. Filled out from reference TRBV19 and TRBJ2-1, the complete variable domain reads DGGITQSPKYLFRKEGQNVTLSCEQNLNHDAMYWYRQDPGQGLRLIYYSQIVNDFQKGDIAEGYSVSREKKESFPLTVTSAQKNPTAFYLCASSPLGRGGAHEAYNEQFFGPGTRLTVL.

CDR3: CASSPQWDINEKLFF. The CDR3 DNA reads TGTGCCAGCAGCCCGCAGTGGGATATTAATGAAAAACTGTTTTTT. This chain joins TRBV7-8 and TRBJ1-4, with D hard to call. The germline V gene has CDR1 SGHVS and CDR2 FQNEAQ. V dropped 5 bases and J dropped 4 bases, with 14 bases sitting between them. The length of the CDR3 is 15 residues.

The chain recombines TRBV19 with TRBJ2-7; 10 nucleotides match TRBD2. The CDR3 length is 17 residues. The V gene's germline CDR1 is LNHDA and CDR2 SQIVND (reference sequence). The V segment lost 3 bases and the J segment 3 bases; nucleotides outside the gene matches: 11. This chain's CDR3 is CASSIGVAGGTGYEQYF. The CDR3 coding sequence is TGTGCCAGTAGTATCGGAGTAGCGGGGGGCACCGGCTACGAGCAGTACTTC.

The chain links TRBV6-5 to TRBJ2-1; perhaps TRBD1 as D (5 bases). CDR3 size: 14 residues. V lost 6 bases to trimming and J lost 5 bases, with 14 bases between them. Germline-derived CDR1 and CDR2 are MNHEY and SVGAGI. The CDR3 sequence: CASRLGAANNEQFF. The CDR3 region has the DNA TGTGCCAGCAGGTTAGGGGCGGCCAACAATGAGCAGTTCTTC.

This clone was seen just once. The J gene is TRBJ2-1, the V gene TRBV27; a possible D gene is TRBD2 (7 bases). CDR1 and CDR2 (germline): MNHEY, SMNVEV (reference sequence). V lost 7 bases, J lost 4 bases, and 11 bases lay in between. This CDR3 contains 13 residues. CDR3 protein: CASIRGAYNEQFF. The CDR3 region has the DNA TGTGCCAGCATTCGGGGGGCATACAATGAGCAGTTCTTC.

This clone was seen once. The chain combines TRBV6-5 with TRBJ1-1; D might be TRBD1 (5 bases). Germline CDR1 MNHEY, CDR2 SVGAGI. Trimming took off 6 bases at V and 0 bases at J, with 14 bases between the two ends. The CDR3 sequence is 15 residues long. The CDR3 spells CASRREGNMNTEAFF. The CDR3 DNA sequence: TGTGCCAGCAGGCGGGAGGGGAATATGAACACTGAAGCTTTCTTT.

The chain carries TRBV28 and TRBJ2-3; D gene ambiguous. Between the trimmed V and J ends, which lost 9 bases and 2 bases, there was a span of 9 bases. The germline V gene encodes CDR1 MDHEN and CDR2 SYDVKM. This CDR3 spans 12 amino acids. The CDR3 spells CASYRNTDTQYF. In DNA, the CDR3 is TGTGCCAGTTATCGAAACACAGATACGCAGTATTTT.

This chain connects TRBV25-1 to TRBJ2-3; 7 bases are shared with TRBD1. V lost 9 bases to trimming and J lost 2 bases; unmatched junction nucleotides: 8. CDR1 is MGHDK and CDR2 is SYGVNS in the germline V gene. The CDR3 spans 14 residues. The CDR3 region has the DNA TGTGCCAGGGAGACAGGGAGAAACACAGATACGCAGTATTTT. This translates into CARETGRNTDTQYF.

This chain links TRBV5-6 with TRBJ2-7; TRBD2 is a possible D gene (5 bases). Trimming took off 7 bases at V and 4 bases at J, with 12 bases between the two ends. The CDR3 is 12 residues long. Germline V gene lookup returns CDR1 SGHDT and CDR2 YYEEEE. In nucleotides, the CDR3 is TGTGCCAGCGGAACGGGGAAATACGAGCAGTACTTC. Translation gives CASGTGKYEQYF.

The gene calls are TRBV7-2 and TRBJ2-7; 7 bases line up with TRBD1. J was trimmed by 2 bases and V by 3 bases; bases with no gene match: 7. Germline V CDR1 and CDR2: SGHTA, FQGNSA. The CDR3 length is 15 residues. The DNA of the CDR3 is TGTGCCAGCAGCTTTGGGTCCGGGACAGCCTACGAGCAGTACTTC. It translates to CASSFGSGTAYEQYF.

The rearrangement uses TRBV6-5 and TRBJ1-2; no definite D call. Germline lookup yields CDR1 MNHEY and CDR2 SVGAGI. V lost 2 bases, J lost 2 bases, and 15 bases lay in between. This CDR3 is 16 amino acids long. CDR3 DNA sequence: TGTGCCAGCAGTTACGGCAGATCCGTAGGGAACTATGGCTACACCTTC. Translating it yields CASSYGRSVGNYGYTF.

This chain connects TRBV5-1 to TRBJ2-1; 7 bases are a match to TRBD1. CDR3 size: 14 residues. Germline lookup yields CDR1 SGHRS and CDR2 YFSETQ. V lost 2 bases to trimming and J lost 5 bases; unmatched junction nucleotides: 4. Written as DNA, the CDR3 is TGCGCCAGCAGCTTTGGGGACAGTAACAATGAGCAGTTCTTC. This gives the protein CASSFGDSNNEQFF.

The genes are TRBV10-3 and TRBJ2-5, with D possibly TRBD1 on 6 matching bases. The V end was cut by 10 bases, the J end by 5 bases, with 20 bases between. Looked up from germline, CDR1 is ENHRY and CDR2 is SYGVKD. The CDR3 has 14 residues. CDR3 loop: CATTPGTQGETQYF. The DNA for the CDR3 is TGTGCCACGACCCCCGGGACCCAGGGGGAGACCCAGTACTTC.

The V gene is TRBV21-1, the J gene TRBJ1-5; TRBD1, as called in the table, went unchecked against the DNA. TRBV21-1 is labeled a pseudogene. The CDR3 totals 16 residues. The CDR3: CATCPDRGYSNQPQHF. In DNA, the CDR3 is TGTGCCACCTGTCCCGACAGGGGGTATAGCAATCAGCCCCAGCATTTT.

This clone was observed a single time. The V gene is TRBV19, the J gene TRBJ2-6, with D perhaps matching TRBD1 (6 bases). The CDR3 length is 17 residues. Germline values: CDR1 LNHDA, CDR2 SQIVND (reference sequence). V was clipped by 6 bases and J by 0 bases, with 15 bases between them. The CDR3 is CASRRPGQSSGANVLTF. CDR3 DNA sequence: TGTGCCAGTAGGAGACCGGGACAAAGCTCTGGGGCCAACGTCCTGACTTTC.